This T cell receptor (beta chain) was obtained from a study of PD-L1 blockade in urothelial cancer. Per germline, CDR1 GTSNPN and CDR2 SVGIG (reference sequence). Trimming took 5 bases from V and 8 from J; bases not matched to a gene: 12. The CDR3 has 15 amino acids. TCRdb's copy holds only in-frame clones and misses some; the assay was immunoSEQ multiplex PCR. Counted here are about 52,000 clones, approximately 84% occurring once; the ten biggest clones make up approximately 1.3%. Specified time point: pretreatment peripheral blood. The TCR originated in a man in his fifties with urothelial cancer. The sample consisted of PBMCs, taken around atezolizumab (anti-PD-L1) treatment. The V gene is TRBV30, the J gene TRBJ1-4; 9 bases match TRBD1. The CDR3 DNA sequence: TGTGCCTGGCTTTTCCCCGGGACAGGGCGAGAAAAACTGTTTTTT. Its protein is CAWLFPGTGREKLFF.